The entry below gives a single TCR beta chain sequence along with its context. Its antigen is as yet unknown. Profiled with immunoSEQ multiplex PCR; TCRdb holds only in-frame clones, not every one. Of under 6,000 clones in the sample, 50% to 65% were seen once. Germline loops: CDR1 MNHNS, CDR2 SASEGT. V was clipped by 2 bases and J by 8 bases; unmatched bases: 6. There are 15 residues in the CDR3. The sample originates from a study of neoadjuvant anti-PD-1 for oral cavity cancer. Turning to the study itself: Patients without progression received a fourth nivolumab dose around day 43, then surgical resection on days 50-56.

As to time point: after neoadjuvant nivolumab, at surgical resection. Cohort: HPV-negative, locally advanced oral cavity squamous cell carcinoma patients. Whole-study findings and limits: Pretreatment Treg/Th17 ratio correlated inversely with post-treatment tumor clonality. Larger post-treatment preexisting tumor clones tracked with greater tumor shrinkage.

The receptor was derived from a person aged 35-79 years with oral cavity squamous cell carcinoma. The specimen was tumor tissue, collected after nivolumab (anti-PD-1) treatment. The chain uses TRBV6-1 and TRBJ2-1; 10 bases align to TRBD2. CDR3 DNA: TGTGCCAGCAGTGAAATAGCGGGAGGAGGCTATGAGCAGTTCTTC. Encoded protein: CASSEIAGGGYEQFF.